This T cell receptor beta chain was sequenced for a study of T cells in localized non-small cell lung cancer. Study-wide results and limits: Those with higher blood T cell density had longer overall survival.

This CDR3 is built from 14 residues. Germline V gene lookup returns CDR1 GTSNPN and CDR2 SVGIG (reference sequence). After removal of 1 base from V and 4 bases from J, the junction contained 4 bases not matched to a gene. Profiled with immunoSEQ multiplex PCR; TCRdb holds only in-frame clones, not every one. The sample carries roughly 53,000 clones, approximately 83% recorded once. About this clone: Its antigen is unidentified.

The specimen was peripheral blood mononuclear cells, collected before any cancer treatment. The chain couples TRBV30 to TRBJ2-1, with 7 bases aligning to TRBD2. The sequence was collected from a man aged 40-75 years with stage III lung adenocarcinoma. The CDR3 DNA is TGTGCCTGGAGTGGAGGTAGCGGGTACAATGAGCAGTTCTTC. Translated: CAWSGGSGYNEQFF.